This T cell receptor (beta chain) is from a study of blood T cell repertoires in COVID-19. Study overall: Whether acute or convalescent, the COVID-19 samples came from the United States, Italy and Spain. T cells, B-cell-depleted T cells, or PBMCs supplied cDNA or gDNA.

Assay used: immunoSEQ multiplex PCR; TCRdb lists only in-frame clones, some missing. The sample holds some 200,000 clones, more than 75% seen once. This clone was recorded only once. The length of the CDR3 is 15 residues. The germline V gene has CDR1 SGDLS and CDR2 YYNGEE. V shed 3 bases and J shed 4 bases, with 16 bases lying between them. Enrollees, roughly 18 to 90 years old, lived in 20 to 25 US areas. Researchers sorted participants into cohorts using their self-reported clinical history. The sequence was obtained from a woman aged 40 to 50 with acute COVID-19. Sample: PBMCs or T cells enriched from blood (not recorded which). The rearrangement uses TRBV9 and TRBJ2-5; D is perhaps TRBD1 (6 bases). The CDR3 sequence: CASSDDRQGGETQYF. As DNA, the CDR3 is TGTGCCAGCAGCGACGACAGGCAAGGAGGAGAGACCCAGTACTTC.